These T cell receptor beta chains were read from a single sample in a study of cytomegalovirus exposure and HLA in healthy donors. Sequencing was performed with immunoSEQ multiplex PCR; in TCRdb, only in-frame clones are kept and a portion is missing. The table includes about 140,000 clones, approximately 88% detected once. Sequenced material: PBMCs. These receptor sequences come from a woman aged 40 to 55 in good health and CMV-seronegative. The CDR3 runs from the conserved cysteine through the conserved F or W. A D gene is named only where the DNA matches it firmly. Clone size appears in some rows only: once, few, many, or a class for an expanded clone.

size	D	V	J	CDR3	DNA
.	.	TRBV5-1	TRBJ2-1	CASSPQGLYSYNEQFF	TGCGCCAGCAGCCCCCAGGGCCTCTACTCCTACAATGAGCAGTTCTTC
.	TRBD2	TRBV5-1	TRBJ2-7	CASSVTGTSDYEQYF	TGCGCCAGCAGCGTTACCGGGACTAGCGACTACGAGCAGTACTTC
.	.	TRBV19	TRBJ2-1	CASSNYLSSYNEQFF	TGTGCCAGTAGTAACTACTTAAGCTCCTACAATGAGCAGTTCTTC
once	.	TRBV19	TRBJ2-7	CASSMGTPTYEQYF	TGTGCCAGTAGTATGGGGACACCTACCTACGAGCAGTACTTC
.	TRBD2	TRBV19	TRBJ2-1	CASSSRTSGISYNEQFF	TGTGCCAGTAGTTCACGGACTAGCGGGATCTCCTACAATGAGCAGTTCTTC
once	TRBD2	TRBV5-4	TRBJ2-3	CASSFLHSGRSTDTQYF	TGTGCCAGCAGCTTTCTACATAGCGGGAGGAGCACAGATACGCAGTATTTT
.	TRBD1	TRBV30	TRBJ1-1	CAWSVQGVSTEAFF	TGTGCCTGGAGTGTACAGGGGGTTTCGACTGAAGCTTTCTTT
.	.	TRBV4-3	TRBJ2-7	CASRGPGMHEQYF	TGCGCCAGCCGGGGTCCGGGGATGCACGAGCAGTACTTC
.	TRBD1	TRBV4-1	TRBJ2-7	CASSQEEFSRDSAYEQYF	TGCGCCAGCAGCCAAGAAGAGTTCAGCCGGGACAGTGCCTACGAGCAGTACTTC
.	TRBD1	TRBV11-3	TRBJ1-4	CASSLGGTVNEKLFF	TGTGCCAGCAGCTTAGGTGGGACAGTAAATGAAAAACTGTTTTTT
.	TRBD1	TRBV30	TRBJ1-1	CAWSPMDRDNTEAFF	TGTGCCTGGAGCCCTATGGACAGGGATAACACTGAAGCTTTCTTT